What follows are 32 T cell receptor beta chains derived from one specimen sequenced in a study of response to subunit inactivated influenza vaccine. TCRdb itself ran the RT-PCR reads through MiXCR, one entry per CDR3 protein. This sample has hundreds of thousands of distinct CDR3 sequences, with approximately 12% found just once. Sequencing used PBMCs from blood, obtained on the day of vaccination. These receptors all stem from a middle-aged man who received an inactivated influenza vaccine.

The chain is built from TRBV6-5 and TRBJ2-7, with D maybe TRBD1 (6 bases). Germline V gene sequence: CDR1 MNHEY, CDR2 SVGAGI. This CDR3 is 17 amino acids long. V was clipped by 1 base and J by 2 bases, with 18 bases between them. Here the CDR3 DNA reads TGTGCCAGCAGTTACTTGATCTCACAGGGAGTCACCTACGAGCAGTACTTC. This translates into CASSYLISQGVTYEQYF.

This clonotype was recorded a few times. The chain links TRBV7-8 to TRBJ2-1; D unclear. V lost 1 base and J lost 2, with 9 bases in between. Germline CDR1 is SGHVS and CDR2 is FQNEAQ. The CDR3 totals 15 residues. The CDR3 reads CASSLEAVAYNEQFF. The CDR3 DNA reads TGTGCCAGCAGCTTAGAGGCGGTCGCCTACAATGAGCAGTTCTTC.

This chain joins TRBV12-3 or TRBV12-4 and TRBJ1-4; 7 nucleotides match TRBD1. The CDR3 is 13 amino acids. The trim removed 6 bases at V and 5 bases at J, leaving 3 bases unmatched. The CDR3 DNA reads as TGTGCCAGCAGCCCGACAGGGAATGAAAAACTGTTTTTT. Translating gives CASSPTGNEKLFF.

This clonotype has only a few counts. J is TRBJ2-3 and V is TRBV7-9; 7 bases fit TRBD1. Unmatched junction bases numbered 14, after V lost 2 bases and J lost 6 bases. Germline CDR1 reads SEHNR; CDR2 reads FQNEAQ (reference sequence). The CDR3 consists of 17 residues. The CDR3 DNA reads TGTGCCAGCAGCTTACCCATGACAGGGTGGGTTGAGGATACGCAGTATTTT. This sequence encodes CASSLPMTGWVEDTQYF. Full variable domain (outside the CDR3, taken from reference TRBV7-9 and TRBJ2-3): DTGVSQNPRHKITKRGQNVTFRCDPISEHNRLYWYRQTLGQGPEFLTYFQNEAQLEKSRLLSDRFSAERPKGSFSTLEIQRTEQGDSAMYLCASSLPMTGWVEDTQYFGPGTRLTVL.

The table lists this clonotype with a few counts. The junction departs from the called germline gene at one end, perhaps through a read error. Here the CDR3 DNA reads TGTGCCAGCAGTTCCCAGGACAGGGCGTATGGCTACATCTTC. Translation gives CASSSQDRAYGYIF. The chain combines TRBV12-3 or TRBV12-4 with TRBJ1-2, with 8 bases fitting TRBD1. This CDR3 is 14 amino acids long.

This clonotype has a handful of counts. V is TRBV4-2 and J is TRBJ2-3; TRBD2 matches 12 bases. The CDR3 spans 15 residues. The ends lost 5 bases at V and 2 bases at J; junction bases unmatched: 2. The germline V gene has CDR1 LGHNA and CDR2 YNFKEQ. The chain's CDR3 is CASSSSGGDTDTQYF. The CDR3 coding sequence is TGTGCCAGCAGCTCTAGCGGGGGGGACACAGATACGCAGTATTTT.

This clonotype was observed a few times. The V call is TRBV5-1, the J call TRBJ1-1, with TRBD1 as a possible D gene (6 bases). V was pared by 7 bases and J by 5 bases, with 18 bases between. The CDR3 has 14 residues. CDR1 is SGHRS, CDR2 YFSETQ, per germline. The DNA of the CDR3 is TGCGCCAGCGCTCGACAGGAGACGGGGACTGAAGCTTTCTTT. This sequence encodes CASARQETGTEAFF.

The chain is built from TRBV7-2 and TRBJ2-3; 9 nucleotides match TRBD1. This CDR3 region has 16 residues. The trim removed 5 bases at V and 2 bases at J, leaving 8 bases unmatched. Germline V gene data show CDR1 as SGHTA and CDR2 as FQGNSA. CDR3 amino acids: CASSLQGATYTDTQYF. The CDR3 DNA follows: TGTGCCAGCAGCCTACAGGGGGCAACTTACACAGATACGCAGTATTTT.

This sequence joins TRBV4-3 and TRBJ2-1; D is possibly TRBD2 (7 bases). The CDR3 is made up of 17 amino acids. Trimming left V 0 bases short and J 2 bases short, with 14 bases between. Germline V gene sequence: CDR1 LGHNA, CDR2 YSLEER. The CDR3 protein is CASSQDLRGGPYNEQFF. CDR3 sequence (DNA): TGCGCCAGCAGCCAAGATCTGAGGGGGGGCCCCTACAATGAGCAGTTCTTC.

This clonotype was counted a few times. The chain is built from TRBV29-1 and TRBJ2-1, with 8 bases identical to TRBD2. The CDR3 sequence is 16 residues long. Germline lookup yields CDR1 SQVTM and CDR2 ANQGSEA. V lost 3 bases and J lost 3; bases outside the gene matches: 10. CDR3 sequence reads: CSVDAFPGLDYNEQFF. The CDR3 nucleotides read TGCAGCGTTGACGCCTTTCCGGGACTAGACTACAATGAGCAGTTCTTC.

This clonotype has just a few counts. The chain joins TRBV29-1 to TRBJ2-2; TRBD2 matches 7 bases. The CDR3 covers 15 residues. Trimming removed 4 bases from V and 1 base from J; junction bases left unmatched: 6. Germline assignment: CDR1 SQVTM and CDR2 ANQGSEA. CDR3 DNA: TGCAGCGTTGGGGCTAGCGGAAAGAACACCGGGGAGCTGTTTTTT. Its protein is CSVGASGKNTGELFF.

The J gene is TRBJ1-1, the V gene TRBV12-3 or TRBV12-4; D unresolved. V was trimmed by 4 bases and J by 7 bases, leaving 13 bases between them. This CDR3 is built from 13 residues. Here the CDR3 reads CASSSTPAGEAFF. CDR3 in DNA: TGTGCCAGCAGTTCTACCCCGGCAGGTGAAGCTTTCTTT.

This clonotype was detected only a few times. The CDR3 DNA reads TGTGCCAGCAGCGTAACAGGGTTGGGAAAGACCCAGTACTTC. Amino acids: CASSVTGLGKTQYF. This rearrangement joins TRBV11-2 to TRBJ2-5, with TRBD1 as a possible D gene (6 bases). In germline, CDR1 is SGHAT, CDR2 FQNNGV. Trimming removed 5 bases from V and 6 bases from J, with 16 bases in between. The CDR3 is 14 residues long.

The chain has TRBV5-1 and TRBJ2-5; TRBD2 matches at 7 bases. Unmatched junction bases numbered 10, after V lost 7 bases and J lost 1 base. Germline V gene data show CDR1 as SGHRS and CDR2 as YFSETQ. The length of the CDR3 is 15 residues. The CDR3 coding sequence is TGCGCCAGCTTTTCCCTCGAGCGGGGCCAAGAGACCCAGTACTTC. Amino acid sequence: CASFSLERGQETQYF.

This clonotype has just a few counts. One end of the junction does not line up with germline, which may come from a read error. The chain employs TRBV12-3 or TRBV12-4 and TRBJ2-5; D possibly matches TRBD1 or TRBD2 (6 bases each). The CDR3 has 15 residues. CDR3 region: CASSVAVGGLGTQYF. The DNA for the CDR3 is TGTGCCAGCAGTGTAGCGGTAGGGGGGTTGGGGACCCAGTACTTC.

CDR3 amino acids: CSARMKYTEAFF. CDR3 bases: TGCAGTGCTAGAATGAAGTACACTGAAGCTTTCTTT. The chain recombines TRBV20-1 with TRBJ1-1; D is undetermined. Per germline, CDR1 DFQATT and CDR2 SNEGSKA (reference sequence). CDR3 length: 12 amino acids. V gave up 2 bases and J gave up 3 bases, with 7 bases separating them.

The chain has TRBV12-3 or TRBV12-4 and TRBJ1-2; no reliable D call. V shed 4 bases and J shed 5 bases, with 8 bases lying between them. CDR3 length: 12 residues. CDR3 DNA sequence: TGTGCCAGCAGTTCCCAGTTTTATGGCTACACCTTC. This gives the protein CASSSQFYGYTF.

The CDR3 DNA reads as TGCAGTGCTAGCGCCATACAGGGTTGGGAGTCCTACGAGCAGTACTTC. Encoded protein: CSASAIQGWESYEQYF. This rearrangement joins TRBV20-1 to TRBJ2-7, with D maybe TRBD1 (6 bases). This CDR3 is 16 amino acids long. Per the germline V gene, CDR1 is DFQATT and CDR2 is SNEGSKA (reference sequence). V lost 3 bases and J 1 base, leaving 19 bases between the germline ends.

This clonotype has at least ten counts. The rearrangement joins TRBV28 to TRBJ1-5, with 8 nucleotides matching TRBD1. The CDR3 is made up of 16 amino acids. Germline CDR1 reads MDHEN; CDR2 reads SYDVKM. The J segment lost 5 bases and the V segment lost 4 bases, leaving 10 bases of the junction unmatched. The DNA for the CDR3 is TGTGCCAGCAGTTCCTTCATGACAGGGGTGGATCAGCCCCAGCATTTT. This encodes CASSSFMTGVDQPQHF.

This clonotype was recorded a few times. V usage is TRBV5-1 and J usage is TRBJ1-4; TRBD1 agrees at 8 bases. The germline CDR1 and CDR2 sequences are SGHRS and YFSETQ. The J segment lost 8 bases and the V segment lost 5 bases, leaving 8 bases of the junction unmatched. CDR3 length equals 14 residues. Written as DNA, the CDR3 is TGCGCCAGCAGACGGACAGGGTCGGGCGAAAAACTGTTTTTT. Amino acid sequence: CASRRTGSGEKLFF.

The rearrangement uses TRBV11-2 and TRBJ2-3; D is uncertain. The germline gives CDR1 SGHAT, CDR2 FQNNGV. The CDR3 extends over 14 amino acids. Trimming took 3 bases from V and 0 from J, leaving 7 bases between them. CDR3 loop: CASSLEFSTDTQYF. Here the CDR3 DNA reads TGTGCCAGCAGCTTGGAATTCAGCACAGATACGCAGTATTTT. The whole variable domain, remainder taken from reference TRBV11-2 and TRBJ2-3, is EAGVAQSPRYKIIEKRQSVAFWCNPISGHATLYWYQQILGQGPKLLIQFQNNGVVDDSQLPKDRFSAERLKGVDSTLKIQPAKLEDSAVYLCASSLEFSTDTQYFGPGTRLTVL.

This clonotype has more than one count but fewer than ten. CDR3 coding DNA: TGCAGTGCTCAGGGACTAGCGGGAGAGAATGAGCAGTTCTTC. This translates into CSAQGLAGENEQFF. This chain links TRBV20-1 with TRBJ2-1; 14 bases are shared with TRBD2. With 5 bases clipped from V and 7 bases from J, the junction kept 4 bases outside the gene matches. Germline lookup yields CDR1 DFQATT and CDR2 SNEGSKA (reference sequence). The CDR3 extends over 14 amino acids.

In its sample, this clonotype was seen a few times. As DNA, the CDR3 is TGTGCCAGCTCACCACGGGGACAGATGAACACTGAAGCTTTCTTT. As protein: CASSPRGQMNTEAFF. This chain uses TRBV18 with TRBJ1-1; TRBD1 matches 7 bases. Germline-derived CDR1 and CDR2 are KGHSH and LQKENI. The junction had 2 bases not matched to a gene; V was cut back by 1 base and J by 0 bases. This CDR3 is 15 amino acids long.

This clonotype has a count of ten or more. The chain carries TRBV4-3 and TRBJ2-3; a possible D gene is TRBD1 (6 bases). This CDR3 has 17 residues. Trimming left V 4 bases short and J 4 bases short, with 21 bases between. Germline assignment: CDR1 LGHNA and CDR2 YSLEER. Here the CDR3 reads CASSREIRGSGADTQYF. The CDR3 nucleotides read TGCGCCAGCAGCCGAGAGATAAGGGGGAGTGGGGCAGATACGCAGTATTTT.

Here the CDR3 reads CASSAQPGAQEQFF. Here the CDR3 DNA reads TGTGCCAGCAGCGCTCAGCCGGGGGCCCAGGAGCAGTTCTTC. The chain uses TRBV7-2 and TRBJ2-1; tentatively, D is TRBD1 or TRBD2 (6 bases each). The CDR3 is 14 residues long. V was shortened by 5 bases and J by 10 bases, with 18 bases between the two germline ends. Per the germline V gene, CDR1 is SGHTA and CDR2 is FQGNSA.

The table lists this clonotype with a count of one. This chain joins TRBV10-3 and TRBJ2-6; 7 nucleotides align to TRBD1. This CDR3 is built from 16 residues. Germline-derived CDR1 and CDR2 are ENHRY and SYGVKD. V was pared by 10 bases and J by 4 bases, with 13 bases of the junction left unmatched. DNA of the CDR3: TGTGCCACCAGCCGGGACAGCGGACTCGGGGCCAACGTCCTGACTTTC. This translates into CATSRDSGLGANVLTF.

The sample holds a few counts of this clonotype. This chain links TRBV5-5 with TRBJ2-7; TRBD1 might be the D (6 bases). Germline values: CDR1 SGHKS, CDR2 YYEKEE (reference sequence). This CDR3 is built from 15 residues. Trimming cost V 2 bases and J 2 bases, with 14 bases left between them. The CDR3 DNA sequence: TGTGCCAGCAGCTTACAGGGCGGTCAAACCTACGAGCAGTACTTC. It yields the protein CASSLQGGQTYEQYF.

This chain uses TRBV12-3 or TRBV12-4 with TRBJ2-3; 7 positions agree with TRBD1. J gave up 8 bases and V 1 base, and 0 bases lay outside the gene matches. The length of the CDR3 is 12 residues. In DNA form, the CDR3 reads TGTGCCAGCAGTTTAGACAGGGGTACGCAGTATTTT. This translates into CASSLDRGTQYF.

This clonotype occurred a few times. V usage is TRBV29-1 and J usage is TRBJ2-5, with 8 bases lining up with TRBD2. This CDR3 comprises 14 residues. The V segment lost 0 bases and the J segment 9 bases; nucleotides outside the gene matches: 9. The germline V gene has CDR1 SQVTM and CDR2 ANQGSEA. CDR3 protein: CSVEDHEGLGAQYF. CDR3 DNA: TGCAGCGTTGAAGATCACGAGGGACTAGGGGCCCAGTACTTC.

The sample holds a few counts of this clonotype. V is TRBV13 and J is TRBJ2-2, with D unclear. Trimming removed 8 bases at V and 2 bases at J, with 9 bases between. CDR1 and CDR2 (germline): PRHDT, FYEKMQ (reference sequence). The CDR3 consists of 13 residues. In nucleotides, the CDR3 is TGTGCCAGCCAACTTATCAACACCGGGGAGCTGTTTTTT. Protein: CASQLINTGELFF.

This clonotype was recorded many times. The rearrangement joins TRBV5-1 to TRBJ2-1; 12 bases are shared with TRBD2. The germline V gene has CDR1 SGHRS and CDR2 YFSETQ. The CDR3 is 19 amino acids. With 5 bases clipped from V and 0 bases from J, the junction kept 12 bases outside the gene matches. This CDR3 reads CASSGTGTSGSGSYNEQFF. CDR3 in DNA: TGCGCCAGCAGTGGAACCGGGACTAGCGGGTCGGGCTCCTACAATGAGCAGTTCTTC.

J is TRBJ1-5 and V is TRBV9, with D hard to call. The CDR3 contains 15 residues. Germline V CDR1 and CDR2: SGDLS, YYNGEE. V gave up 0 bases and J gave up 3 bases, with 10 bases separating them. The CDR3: CASSVGVEYNQPQHF. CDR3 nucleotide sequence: TGTGCCAGCAGCGTAGGGGTAGAGTACAATCAGCCCCAGCATTTT.